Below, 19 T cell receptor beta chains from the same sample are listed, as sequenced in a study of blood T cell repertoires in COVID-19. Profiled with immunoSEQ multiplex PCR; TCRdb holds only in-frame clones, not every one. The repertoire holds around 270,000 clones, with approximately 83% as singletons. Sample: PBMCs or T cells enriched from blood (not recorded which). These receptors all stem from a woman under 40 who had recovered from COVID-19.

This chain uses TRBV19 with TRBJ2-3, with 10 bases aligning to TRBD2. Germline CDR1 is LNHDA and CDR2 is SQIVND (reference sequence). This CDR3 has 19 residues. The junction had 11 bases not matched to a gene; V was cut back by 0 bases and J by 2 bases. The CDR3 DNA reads TGTGCCAGTAGTATAGATCGCCTACCTAGCGGGGGTTTCACAGATACGCAGTATTTT. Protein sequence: CASSIDRLPSGGFTDTQYF.

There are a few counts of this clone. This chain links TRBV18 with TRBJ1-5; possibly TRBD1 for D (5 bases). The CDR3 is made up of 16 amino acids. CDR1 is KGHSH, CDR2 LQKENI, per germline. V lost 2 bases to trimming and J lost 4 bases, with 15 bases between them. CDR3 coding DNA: TGTGCCAGCTCACCAACTTCGACAGTAGTAAATCAGCCCCAGCATTTT. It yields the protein CASSPTSTVVNQPQHF.

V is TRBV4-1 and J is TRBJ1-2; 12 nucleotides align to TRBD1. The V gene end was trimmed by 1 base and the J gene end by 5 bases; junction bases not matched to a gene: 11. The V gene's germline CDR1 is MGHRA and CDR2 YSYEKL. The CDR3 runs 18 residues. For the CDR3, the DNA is TGCGCCAGCAGCCAAGCCTTACCGGGACAGGGGGCGAGTTATGGCTACACCTTC. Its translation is CASSQALPGQGASYGYTF.

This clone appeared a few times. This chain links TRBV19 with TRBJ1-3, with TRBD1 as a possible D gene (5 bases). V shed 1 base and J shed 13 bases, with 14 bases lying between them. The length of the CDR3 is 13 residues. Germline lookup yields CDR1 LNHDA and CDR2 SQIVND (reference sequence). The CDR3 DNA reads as TGTGCCAGTAGTATAGCCGCCGGGACTTCAATATATTTT. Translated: CASSIAAGTSIYF.

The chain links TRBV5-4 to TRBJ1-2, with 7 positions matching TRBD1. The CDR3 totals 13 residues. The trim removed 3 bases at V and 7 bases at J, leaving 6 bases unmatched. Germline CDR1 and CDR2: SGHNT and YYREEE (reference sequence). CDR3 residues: CASSYGTAFGYTF. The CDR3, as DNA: TGTGCCAGCAGCTACGGGACAGCTTTTGGCTACACCTTC.

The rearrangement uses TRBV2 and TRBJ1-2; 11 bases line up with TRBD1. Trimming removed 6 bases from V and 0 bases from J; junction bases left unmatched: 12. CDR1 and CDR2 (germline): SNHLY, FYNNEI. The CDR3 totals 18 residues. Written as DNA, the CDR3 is TGTGCCAGCAGCGGGGAAACGGACAGGGGGCGTGCTAACTATGGCTACACCTTC. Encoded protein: CASSGETDRGRANYGYTF.

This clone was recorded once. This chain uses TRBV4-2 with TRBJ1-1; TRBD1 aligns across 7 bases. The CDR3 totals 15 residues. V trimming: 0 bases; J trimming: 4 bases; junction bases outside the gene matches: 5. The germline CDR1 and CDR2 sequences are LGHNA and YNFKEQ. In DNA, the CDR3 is TGTGCCAGCAGCCAAGATACGTCAGGGGGCACTGAAGCTTTCTTT. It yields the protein CASSQDTSGGTEAFF.

The DNA of the CDR3 is TGTGCCAGCAGCTTAGACCGGCAAGAGACCCAGTACTTC. Translating gives CASSLDRQETQYF. The chain recombines TRBV7-2 with TRBJ2-5, with no clear D. V lost 1 base to trimming and J lost 2 bases, with 5 bases between them. Per the germline V gene, CDR1 is SGHTA and CDR2 is FQGNSA. The CDR3 runs 13 residues. Filled out from reference TRBV7-2 and TRBJ2-5, the complete variable domain reads GAGVSQSPSNKVTEKGKDVELRCDPISGHTALYWYRQSLGQGLEFLIYFQGNSAPDKSGLPSDRFSAERTGGSVSTLTIQRTQQEDSAVYLCASSLDRQETQYFGPGTRLLVL.

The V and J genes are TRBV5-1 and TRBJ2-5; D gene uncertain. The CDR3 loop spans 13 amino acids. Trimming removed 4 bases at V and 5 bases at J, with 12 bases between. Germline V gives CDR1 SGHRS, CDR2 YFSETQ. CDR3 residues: CASSPGGPETQYF. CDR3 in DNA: TGCGCCAGCAGCCCTGGTGGGCCGGAGACCCAGTACTTC.

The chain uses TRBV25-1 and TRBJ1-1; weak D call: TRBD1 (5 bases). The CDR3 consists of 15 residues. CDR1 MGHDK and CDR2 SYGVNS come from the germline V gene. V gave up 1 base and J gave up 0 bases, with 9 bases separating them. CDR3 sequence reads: CASSELGEMNTEAFF. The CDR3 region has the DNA TGTGCCAGCAGTGAATTAGGGGAAATGAACACTGAAGCTTTCTTT.

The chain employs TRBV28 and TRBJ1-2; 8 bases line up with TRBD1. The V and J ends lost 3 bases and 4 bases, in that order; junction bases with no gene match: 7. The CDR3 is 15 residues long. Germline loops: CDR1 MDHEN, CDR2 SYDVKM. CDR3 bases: TGTGCCAGCAGTTTGACAGGGGAGGGGGCCTATGGCTACACCTTC. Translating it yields CASSLTGEGAYGYTF.

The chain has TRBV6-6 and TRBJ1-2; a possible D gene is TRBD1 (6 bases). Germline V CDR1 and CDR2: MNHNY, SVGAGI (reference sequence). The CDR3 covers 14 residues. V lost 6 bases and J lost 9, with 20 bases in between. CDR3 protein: CASSDHTGRKSYTF. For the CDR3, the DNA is TGTGCCAGCAGCGACCATACAGGGAGAAAGAGCTACACCTTC.

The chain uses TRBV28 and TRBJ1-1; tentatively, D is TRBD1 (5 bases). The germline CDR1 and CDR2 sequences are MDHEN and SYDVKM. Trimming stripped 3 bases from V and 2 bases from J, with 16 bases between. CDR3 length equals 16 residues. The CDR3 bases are TGTGCCAGCAGTTTGGTCGGGAAAGGGACTAACACTGAAGCTTTCTTT. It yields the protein CASSLVGKGTNTEAFF.

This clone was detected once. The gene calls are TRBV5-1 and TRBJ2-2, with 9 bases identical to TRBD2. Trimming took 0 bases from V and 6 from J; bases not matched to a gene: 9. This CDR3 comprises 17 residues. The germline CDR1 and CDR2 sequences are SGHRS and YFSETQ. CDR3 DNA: TGCGCCAGCAGCTTGGATTGGCGGGGGGGCCCAGCCGGGGAGCTGTTTTTT. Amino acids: CASSLDWRGGPAGELFF.

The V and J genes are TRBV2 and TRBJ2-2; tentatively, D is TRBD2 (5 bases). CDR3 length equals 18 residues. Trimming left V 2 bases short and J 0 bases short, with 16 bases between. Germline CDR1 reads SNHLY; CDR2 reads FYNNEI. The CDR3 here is CASSEFIASATNTGELFF. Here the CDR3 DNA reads TGTGCCAGCAGTGAATTCATAGCGTCGGCAACGAACACCGGGGAGCTGTTTTTT.

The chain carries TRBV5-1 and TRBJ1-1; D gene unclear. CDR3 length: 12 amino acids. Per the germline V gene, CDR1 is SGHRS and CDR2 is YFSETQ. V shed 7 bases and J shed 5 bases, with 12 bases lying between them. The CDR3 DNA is TGCGCCAGCGTCGCCTCGGGAACTGAAGCTTTCTTT. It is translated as CASVASGTEAFF.

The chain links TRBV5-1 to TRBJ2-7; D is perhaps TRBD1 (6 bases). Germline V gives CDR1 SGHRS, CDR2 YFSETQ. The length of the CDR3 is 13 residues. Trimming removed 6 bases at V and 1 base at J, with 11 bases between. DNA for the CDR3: TGCGCCAGCAACCCCGGACAGTCCTACGAGCAGTACTTC. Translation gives CASNPGQSYEQYF.

This CDR3 is CAWRAWDRVKEKLFF. The CDR3 DNA sequence: TGTGCCTGGAGGGCGTGGGACAGGGTGAAAGAAAAACTGTTTTTT. The chain carries TRBV30 and TRBJ1-4, with TRBD1 matching over 9 bases. The length of the CDR3 is 15 residues. Losses at the gene ends were 3 bases for V and 8 bases for J; bases not matched to a gene: 10. Per germline, CDR1 GTSNPN and CDR2 SVGIG (reference sequence).

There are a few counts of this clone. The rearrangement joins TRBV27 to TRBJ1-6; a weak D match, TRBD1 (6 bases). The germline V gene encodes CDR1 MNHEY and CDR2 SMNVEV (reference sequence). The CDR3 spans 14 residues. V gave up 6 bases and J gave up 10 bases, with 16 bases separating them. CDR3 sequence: CASRAGVEGSPLHF. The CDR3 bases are TGTGCCAGCAGGGCAGGGGTAGAAGGGTCACCCCTCCACTTT.